This T cell receptor beta chain was sequenced in a study of blood T cell repertoires in COVID-19. Whole-study context: From the United States, Italy and Spain came samples of acute and convalescent COVID-19. From T cells, B-cell-depleted T cells, or PBMCs came the material, which was cDNA or gDNA.

Original data processing: Reference gene primer amplification yielded estimated nucleated cell counts. Profiled with immunoSEQ multiplex PCR; TCRdb holds only in-frame clones, not every one. V and J calls and clone size are those listed in that table; D and trimming were worked out from the DNA. In the table there are hundreds of thousands of clones, roughly 90% of which are singletons. The CDR3 has 16 residues. V gave up 1 base and J gave up 6 bases; unmatched junction bases: 9. The origin of this receptor is a woman aged 45-65 years with active or convalescent COVID-19. The genes are TRBV5-3 and TRBJ2-2; 7 bases line up with TRBD2. TRBV5-3 is identified as an open reading frame with a role that is uncertain. Sequencing was done on a sample of peripheral blood. The CDR3 loop reads CARSLFAGVGSGELFF. The CDR3 DNA reads as TGTGCCAGAAGCTTGTTTGCGGGAGTAGGATCCGGGGAGCTGTTTTTT.